This TCR beta chain was sequenced in a study of T cell responses to AZD1222 COVID-19 vaccine. Findings and limits, study-wide: The donors showed a predominance of white British ancestry and of females, with possible underestimation of clonal diversity.

A remark on this clone: No antigen is known for it.

The table came from immunoSEQ multiplex PCR; TCRdb's copy has only in-frame clones and leaves some out. The table records roughly 150,000 clones, 80% to 90% of them present only once. Unmatched junction bases numbered 14, after V lost 4 bases and J lost 4 bases. The CDR3 loop spans 17 amino acids. The V gene's germline CDR1 is SGHDT and CDR2 YYEEEE. The chain has TRBV5-6 and TRBJ1-5, with 7 bases fitting TRBD1. This clonotype was sampled from an adult who had recovered from COVID-19. The specimen comprised peripheral blood, sampled after recovery from COVID-19. The CDR3 nucleotides are TGTGCCAGCAGCCCATCTTGGAGGGCAGGGGGAAATCAGCCCCAGCATTTT. This translates into CASSPSWRAGGNQPQHF.